The clone carrying this T cell receptor beta chain was detected only a few times. Its target is unknown. The data stem from a study of beta chain features in type 1 diabetes. Study background: All samples combined gave around 98,000,000 sorted cells for examination.

Study findings and constraints: There was no resolution here of whether HLA type influences TCRB rearrangement. Researchers cautioned that cDNA sequencing could over-represent cells with high TCR expression.

Germline V gives CDR1 SNHLY, CDR2 FYNNEI. V was shortened by 8 bases and J by 5 bases, with 9 bases between the two germline ends. The CDR3 runs to 11 residues. Sequencing targeted expressed TCRB transcripts, as all isolated RNA had been reverse transcribed. Here immunoSEQ multiplex PCR was the method, and the copy in TCRdb shows in-frame clones only, minus some. The profile shows under 300,000 clones, 27% of them singletons. This chain connects TRBV2 to TRBJ1-2, with TRBD1 as a possible D gene (5 bases). The clonotype was recovered from a man aged 30-40 years in good health. Sequenced: central memory CD4+ T cells from blood. This chain's CDR3 is CASGTEYGYTF. CDR3 in DNA: TGTGCCAGCGGGACGGAATATGGCTACACCTTC.